The rows below give T cell receptor beta chains drawn from one sample of a study of blood T cell repertoires in COVID-19. TCRdb keeps only in-frame clones here, not all; method: immunoSEQ multiplex PCR. The sample holds 130,000 or so clones; approximately 88% are singletons and the top ten take about a tenth. Sequencing was performed on peripheral blood. The source of these receptors is a man in his fifties or sixties with acute or convalescent COVID-19. Both conserved end residues are trimmed from each CDR3. Clone size is not always given. Where it is, it says once, few, many or a class for expanded clones.

j_call	cdr3_length	clone_size	v_call	cdr3_aa
TRBJ1-2	6	NA	TRBV28	ASDWWT
TRBJ2-7	12	NA	TRBV7-2	ASSVTSGSREQY
TRBJ2-1	12	NA	TRBV6-2/TRBV6-3	ASSYVGLTNEQF
TRBJ1-4	13	once	TRBV5-6	ASTFDLGQDEKLF
TRBJ2-1	15	NA	TRBV7-2	ASSPQMAALSYNEQF
TRBJ2-2	15	NA	TRBV2	ASNTGRGRGGTGELF
TRBJ2-1	13	NA	TRBV6-5	ASTVLAGYPDEQF
TRBJ1-3	15	NA	TRBV7-9	ASSPPLISGSGNTIY
TRBJ2-3	12	NA	TRBV28	ASSLIRGTDTQY
TRBJ2-7	12	NA	TRBV6-5	ASSTRDRAYEQY
TRBJ2-6	17	NA	TRBV7-9	ASSISGLAGFSGANVLT
TRBJ1-4	11	once	TRBV28	ASRQGGDEKLF
TRBJ1-2	11	NA	TRBV5-1	ASRNAGAYGYT
TRBJ2-3	13	NA	TRBV7-6	ASSLSTGLTDTQY
TRBJ1-1	12	NA	TRBV2	ASRIQGVNTEAF
TRBJ1-2	14	NA	TRBV28	ASSSVAYRSVRGYT
TRBJ1-5	12	NA	TRBV5-8	ASSLRGAFQPQH
TRBJ1-1	12	once	TRBV14	ASSQGLWDTEAF
TRBJ2-5	15	NA	TRBV5-1	ASSSGTGPPSQETQY
TRBJ1-1	11	NA	TRBV7-2	ASGRFMNTEAF
TRBJ2-1	13	once	TRBV6-5	ASSIDRGGYNEQF
TRBJ1-5	12	NA	TRBV2	ASSPTGANQPQH
TRBJ1-4	12	few	TRBV5-8	ASSSGLSGGKLF